A single sample gave rise to the 32 T cell receptor beta chains below, sequenced in a study of blood T cell repertoires in COVID-19 (dated by TCRdb to 2020 to 2021). Library preparation employed the immunoSEQ multiplex PCR assay. This immuneACCESS table, as held by TCRdb, lists in-frame sequences with V and J called but not all clones. Of the missing ones, under half trace to an unresolved V gene in checked studies; the others have no known cause. This sample has more than 100,000 clones in its table, and 84% of those were observed once. The ten largest clones represent about 12% of the sample. Sequencing was carried out using peripheral blood. The receptors originated from a human donor in a cohort sampled during active COVID-19.

This clone was counted once. This rearrangement joins TRBV5-4 to TRBJ2-3; 10 bases line up with TRBD1. This CDR3 region has 15 residues. Germline loops: CDR1 SGHNT, CDR2 YYREEE (reference sequence). V lost 3 bases to trimming and J lost 3 bases; unmatched junction nucleotides: 4. The CDR3 spells CASSSRQGATDTQYF. The CDR3 DNA reads as TGTGCCAGCAGCTCTCGACAGGGGGCAACAGATACGCAGTATTTT. Together with reference TRBV5-4 and TRBJ2-3, the CDR3 gives the full variable domain: ETGVTQSPTHLIKTRGQQVTLRCSSQSGHNTVSWYQQALGQGPQFIFQYYREEENGRGNFPPRFSGLQFPNYSSELNVNALELDDSALYLCASSSRQGATDTQYFGPGTRLTVL.

The gene calls are TRBV5-5 and TRBJ1-1; possible D gene TRBD1, 5 bases. V was shortened by 3 bases and J by 4 bases, with 10 bases between the two germline ends. The CDR3 totals 13 residues. Germline CDR1 reads SGHKS; CDR2 reads YYEKEE (reference sequence). The CDR3 loop is CASSSGGATEAFF. The CDR3 DNA follows: TGTGCCAGCAGCTCCGGAGGGGCCACTGAAGCTTTCTTT.

The chain uses TRBV5-5 and TRBJ1-2, with 7 bases that match TRBD1. The ends lost 0 bases at V and 7 bases at J; junction bases unmatched: 6. CDR1 and CDR2 (germline): SGHKS, YYEKEE (reference sequence). This CDR3 is 14 amino acids long. The CDR3 region has the DNA TGTGCCAGCAGCTTGGCCGACAGGGTGTTTGGCTACACCTTC. This translates into CASSLADRVFGYTF.

This clone was counted a few times. The conserved phenylalanine or tryptophan is not found at the CDR3 terminus, so this likely reflects a read error. It is unclear where the CDR3 begins or ends on the DNA, so no DNA is shown, and the CDR3 is as TCRdb lists it. This rearrangement joins TRBV5-1 to TRBJ1-2; the table's D call TRBD1 went unverified against the DNA. Germline V gene sequence: CDR1 SGHRS, CDR2 YFSETQ. Including both end residues, the CDR3 is 13 amino acids long. The CDR3 loop reads CASSSRTGDLLTI.

This sequence joins TRBV5-1 and TRBJ2-7; a possible D gene is TRBD1 (6 bases). The CDR3 has 15 amino acids. From germline, CDR1 is SGHRS and CDR2 YFSETQ. Trimming pared 2 bases from V and 2 bases from J, leaving 14 bases between. The DNA for the CDR3 is TGCGCCAGCAGCTTTACCGGGACAAGACCCTACGAGCAGTACTTC. It codes for CASSFTGTRPYEQYF.

This sequence joins TRBV5-1 and TRBJ1-1; a possible D gene is TRBD1 (5 bases). Germline assignment: CDR1 SGHRS and CDR2 YFSETQ. The CDR3 extends over 15 amino acids. V was pared by 0 bases and J by 1 base, with 10 bases between. The CDR3 protein is CASSLVGPTNTEAFF. As DNA, the CDR3 is TGCGCCAGCAGCTTGGTGGGGCCGACGAACACTGAAGCTTTCTTT.

The chain is built from TRBV5-6 and TRBJ2-7, with D perhaps matching TRBD2 (6 bases). The CDR3 is 16 amino acids. In germline, CDR1 is SGHDT, CDR2 YYEEEE. V was clipped by 4 bases and J by 6 bases, with 23 bases between them. The CDR3 DNA reads TGTGCCAGCAGCCCCCGGTCAGCGGCAGTCGGGGGCGAGCAGTACTTC. It codes for CASSPRSAAVGGEQYF.

CDR3 sequence (DNA): TGTGCCAGCAGGGGACAGGGGAACACTGAAGCTTTCTTT. Translating it yields CASRGQGNTEAFF. The gene calls are TRBV19 and TRBJ1-1; 9 bases match TRBD1. The V gene's germline CDR1 is LNHDA and CDR2 SQIVND (reference sequence). V was pared by 9 bases and J by 1 base, with 3 bases of the junction left unmatched. The CDR3 spans 13 residues.

The chain uses TRBV25-1 and TRBJ2-7, with TRBD2 matching 13 bases. The CDR3 is 14 amino acids. Germline assignment: CDR1 MGHDK and CDR2 SYGVNS. The V and J ends lost 6 bases and 2 bases, in that order; junction bases with no gene match: 1. For the CDR3, the DNA is TGTGCCAGCAGCACTAGCGGGGGGGCCTACGAGCAGTACTTC. This gives the protein CASSTSGGAYEQYF.

This rearrangement joins TRBV7-2 to TRBJ1-4; TRBD1 matches 7 bases. Looked up from germline, CDR1 is SGHTA and CDR2 is FQGNSA. Trimming at V came to 5 bases and at J to 6 bases, leaving 6 bases not matched to a gene. This CDR3 is 14 amino acids long. In DNA, the CDR3 is TGTGCCAGCAGCCCACAGGGGTGGTATGAAAAACTGTTTTTT. Translation: CASSPQGWYEKLFF.

The V gene is TRBV11-3, the J gene TRBJ2-2; 9 positions match TRBD1. Germline CDR1 and CDR2: SGHNT and YENEEA. The CDR3 extends over 16 amino acids. J gave up 2 bases and V 1 base, and 2 bases lay outside the gene matches. The CDR3 loop reads CASSLGTGANTGELFF. As DNA, the CDR3 is TGTGCCAGCAGCTTAGGGACAGGGGCCAACACCGGGGAGCTGTTTTTT.

CDR3 amino acids: CASSGAARMNTEAFF. The CDR3 nucleotides are TGTGCCAGCAGCGGAGCAGCGAGAATGAACACTGAAGCTTTCTTT. The chain joins TRBV5-8 to TRBJ1-1; D not resolved. The CDR3 is 15 residues long. The V gene lost 4 bases and the J gene lost 0 bases, with 13 bases spanning the gap. Germline values: CDR1 SGHTS, CDR2 YDEGEE.

The rearrangement joins TRBV2 to TRBJ2-2; the D gene is possibly TRBD1 (5 bases). Germline CDR1 reads SNHLY; CDR2 reads FYNNEI. CDR3 length: 13 amino acids. The V end lost 9 bases, the J end lost 0 bases, and 8 bases lay between the germline ends. CDR3 sequence reads: CASQGPNTGELFF. In nucleotides, the CDR3 is TGTGCCAGTCAGGGCCCGAACACCGGGGAGCTGTTTTTT.

This chain uses TRBV9 with TRBJ2-1, with 7 bases identical to TRBD2. Germline trimming cut 1 base from V and 0 bases from J; bases unmatched to any gene: 4. CDR1 SGDLS and CDR2 YYNGEE come from the germline V gene. There are 16 residues in the CDR3. CDR3 nucleotide sequence: TGTGCCAGCAGCGTAAGAGCGGGGAGCTCCTACAATGAGCAGTTCTTC. It yields the protein CASSVRAGSSYNEQFF.

The genes are TRBV9 and TRBJ1-1; tentative D call: TRBD1 (5 bases). Trimming took off 4 bases at V and 3 bases at J, with 16 bases between the two ends. The CDR3 extends over 15 amino acids. Germline CDR1 reads SGDLS; CDR2 reads YYNGEE. The CDR3 DNA follows: TGTGCCAGCAGCCCCCGATCCGGGGGACACACTGAAGCTTTCTTT. Translated: CASSPRSGGHTEAFF.

This rearrangement joins TRBV4-2 to TRBJ2-3, with 11 bases that match TRBD2. CDR1 is LGHNA, CDR2 YNFKEQ, per germline. The CDR3 is 16 amino acids. The junction had 3 bases not matched to a gene; V was cut back by 2 bases and J by 2 bases. The CDR3 loop reads CASSQPGLADTDTQYF. DNA for the CDR3: TGTGCCAGCAGCCAACCGGGACTAGCGGACACAGATACGCAGTATTTT.

The chain recombines TRBV6-1 with TRBJ1-1; D remains unclear. The ends were cut back, 3 bases at V and 6 bases at J, with 11 bases in the middle. The CDR3 totals 13 residues. Germline CDR1 reads MNHNS; CDR2 reads SASEGT. The CDR3 DNA reads TGTGCCAGCAGTGACCGTAAAAGCGCTGAAGCTTTCTTT. Translating it yields CASSDRKSAEAFF.

The chain employs TRBV21-1 and TRBJ2-1; the table's D call, TRBD1, was not checked against the DNA. TRBV21-1 is assigned pseudogene status. The CDR3 loop spans 15 amino acids. CDR3 coding DNA: TGTGCCAGCAGCCCGACAGGGGGCGGATACAATGAGCAGTTCTTC. It yields the protein CASSPTGGGYNEQFF.

Turning to this clone: The sample carries other DNA sequences with the same CDR3. The rearrangement joins TRBV27 to TRBJ1-2; TRBD1 matches at 12 bases. CDR1 and CDR2 (germline): MNHEY, SMNVEV (reference sequence). After removal of 7 bases from V and 7 bases from J, the junction contained 4 bases not matched to a gene. CDR3 length: 13 amino acids. CDR3 DNA: TGTGCCAGCAAGGGACAGGGGGCAGTTGGCTACACCTTC. This gives the protein CASKGQGAVGYTF.

The rearrangement links TRBV15 to TRBJ1-5; D unclear. Trimming cost V 0 bases and J 2 bases, with 8 bases left between them. From germline, CDR1 is LNHNV and CDR2 YYDKDF (reference sequence). The length of the CDR3 is 15 residues. Here the CDR3 DNA reads TGTGCCACCAGCAGAGAGGGCTCCGGCAATCAGCCCCAGCATTTT. Translating gives CATSREGSGNQPQHF.

J is TRBJ2-7 and V is TRBV7-3; the match to TRBD1 covers 8 bases. The CDR3 runs to 14 residues. The germline V gene encodes CDR1 SGHTA and CDR2 FQGTGA. The junction had 5 bases not matched to a gene; V was cut back by 5 bases and J by 2 bases. CDR3 in DNA: TGTGCCAGCAGCCCTGGACAGGGTCCCTACGAGCAGTACTTC. Its protein is CASSPGQGPYEQYF.

The CDR3 DNA sequence: TGTGCCAGCAGCAAGGACAGTGGGAACACCATATATTTT. It is translated as CASSKDSGNTIYF. V is TRBV21-1 and J is TRBJ1-3; the table's D call, TRBD1, was not checked against the DNA. TRBV21-1 is a pseudogene locus. The CDR3 has 13 residues.

This chain connects TRBV2 to TRBJ2-2, with D perhaps TRBD2 (6 bases). The V and J ends lost 1 base and 3 bases respectively, with 9 bases between them. The germline V gene encodes CDR1 SNHLY and CDR2 FYNNEI. The CDR3 is made up of 15 amino acids. The CDR3 DNA sequence: TGTGCCAGCAGTGAAGGCGGGGCCCACACCGGGGAGCTGTTTTTT. Translation: CASSEGGAHTGELFF.

This sequence joins TRBV7-9 and TRBJ2-1, with 8 positions matching TRBD1. CDR1 is SEHNR, CDR2 FQNEAQ, per germline (reference sequence). V was pared by 5 bases and J by 7 bases, with 4 bases of the junction left unmatched. This CDR3 is 13 amino acids long. This CDR3 is CASSITGGNEQFF. The CDR3 nucleotides read TGTGCCAGCAGCATCACAGGGGGGAATGAGCAGTTCTTC.

The chain links TRBV13 to TRBJ1-4; a possible D gene is TRBD1 (5 bases). Trimming left V 1 base short and J 5 bases short, with 11 bases between. Germline V gene sequence: CDR1 PRHDT, CDR2 FYEKMQ (reference sequence). This CDR3 is 15 amino acids long. The CDR3: CASSLAVTVNEKLFF. The CDR3 DNA is TGTGCCAGCAGCTTAGCGGTGACAGTAAATGAAAAACTGTTTTTT.

This chain links TRBV27 with TRBJ1-6; D is unresolved. V was cut by 8 bases and J by 10 bases, with 15 bases left in between. CDR3 size: 13 residues. The germline V gene encodes CDR1 MNHEY and CDR2 SMNVEV (reference sequence). The CDR3 DNA reads TGTGCCAGCGGCGGTATGGTATGGTCACCCCTCCACTTT. Amino acid sequence: CASGGMVWSPLHF.

The V gene is TRBV19, the J gene TRBJ1-1; D gene ambiguous. The germline V gene has CDR1 LNHDA and CDR2 SQIVND (reference sequence). The CDR3 has 13 residues. V lost 7 bases and J 6 bases, leaving 15 bases between the germline ends. The CDR3 region has the DNA TGTGCCAGTATTAGGACGGGCGGGGCTGAAGCTTTCTTT. Residues: CASIRTGGAEAFF.

This chain uses TRBV6-5 with TRBJ1-2; 8 bases line up with TRBD1. CDR1 and CDR2 (germline): MNHEY, SVGAGI. The CDR3 length is 14 residues. J was trimmed by 1 base and V by 6 bases; bases with no gene match: 4. This CDR3 reads CASRIGQGNYGYTF. The CDR3 DNA follows: TGTGCCAGCAGGATAGGACAGGGTAACTATGGCTACACCTTC.

This sequence joins TRBV21-1 and TRBJ2-7; the table's TRBD1 call for D was not verified on the DNA. TRBV21-1 is an annotated pseudogene. CDR3 length: 14 amino acids. CDR3 nucleotide sequence: TGTGCCAGCAGCATAGCGGGACAGGACTACGAGCAGTACTTC. It encodes CASSIAGQDYEQYF.

The rearrangement links TRBV10-3 to TRBJ1-3, with D maybe TRBD1 (5 bases). This CDR3 has 18 amino acids. Germline V gene sequence: CDR1 ENHRY, CDR2 SYGVKD. V lost 2 bases, J lost 0 bases, and 17 bases lay in between. The CDR3 sequence: CAISEPIGAAVSGNTIYF. CDR3 coding DNA: TGTGCCATCAGTGAGCCCATTGGGGCAGCAGTCTCTGGAAACACCATATATTTT.

The chain has TRBV7-2 and TRBJ1-6; D is possibly TRBD1 (6 bases). The CDR3 contains 19 residues. CDR1 is SGHTA and CDR2 is FQGNSA in the germline V gene. The V and J ends lost 5 bases and 2 bases respectively, with 22 bases between them. CDR3 sequence reads: CASSAPWGGQTAYNSPLHF. As DNA, the CDR3 is TGTGCCAGCAGCGCCCCCTGGGGGGGGCAGACCGCCTATAATTCACCCCTCCACTTT.

V usage is TRBV25-1 and J usage is TRBJ2-3, with D possibly TRBD2 on 6 matching bases. This CDR3 has 18 amino acids. The V end was cut by 2 bases, the J end by 1 base, with 19 bases between. CDR1 and CDR2 (germline): MGHDK, SYGVNS. The CDR3 sequence: CASSEGRLWGFRTDTQYF. In DNA form, the CDR3 reads TGTGCCAGCAGTGAAGGGAGGTTATGGGGTTTCCGCACAGATACGCAGTATTTT. Full variable domain (outside the CDR3, taken from reference TRBV25-1 and TRBJ2-3): EADIYQTPRYLVIGTGKKITLECSQTMGHDKMYWYQQDPGMELHLIHYSYGVNSTEKGDLSSESTVSRIRTEHFPLTLESARPSHTSQYLCASSEGRLWGFRTDTQYFGPGTRLTVL.